What follows are 20 T cell receptor beta chains derived from one specimen sequenced in a study of technical replicates of blood from a few donors. Sequencing used immunoSEQ multiplex PCR; TCRdb keeps in-frame clones, though not all of them. Found here are 58,000 or so clones, about 86% of them singletons; the top ten hold approximately 5%. The source material was PBMCs. These TCRs come from a human donor in good health. Some clones in this sample may be carry-over from other donors' samples.

The J gene is TRBJ2-4, the V gene TRBV19; no clear D gene. The ends were cut back, 3 bases at V and 5 bases at J, with 8 bases in the middle. Germline CDR1 reads LNHDA; CDR2 reads SQIVND (reference sequence). The length of the CDR3 is 13 residues. CDR3 coding DNA: TGTGCCAGTAGTATGGGCTCGGAAAACATTCAGTACTTC. This translates into CASSMGSENIQYF.

V usage is TRBV7-9 and J usage is TRBJ2-5; 7 bases agree with TRBD2. Germline lookup yields CDR1 SEHNR and CDR2 FQNEAQ (reference sequence). The CDR3 spans 15 residues. V lost 1 base and J lost 5; bases outside the gene matches: 7. CDR3 DNA sequence: TGTGCCAGCAGCTTAGAGGGAGGGCGAGGGGAGACCCAGTACTTC. This translates into CASSLEGGRGETQYF.

The V gene is TRBV4-1, the J gene TRBJ2-1; TRBD2 matches at 8 bases. The CDR3 has 15 amino acids. The V and J ends lost 6 bases and 2 bases, in that order; junction bases with no gene match: 6. Germline-derived CDR1 and CDR2 are MGHRA and YSYEKL. The chain's CDR3 is CASRLSGNAYNEQFF. In DNA form, the CDR3 reads TGCGCCAGCAGGCTTAGCGGGAACGCCTACAATGAGCAGTTCTTC.

The rearrangement uses TRBV5-1 and TRBJ2-5; TRBD2 aligns across 13 bases. Germline V gives CDR1 SGHRS, CDR2 YFSETQ. J was trimmed by 5 bases and V by 3 bases; bases with no gene match: 4. The CDR3 has 15 amino acids. This chain's CDR3 is CASSSTSGGLETQYF. CDR3 coding DNA: TGCGCCAGCAGCTCGACTAGCGGGGGGCTCGAGACCCAGTACTTC.

The genes are TRBV4-1 and TRBJ1-4; D gene unclear. V shed 4 bases and J shed 8 bases, with 8 bases lying between them. From germline, CDR1 is MGHRA and CDR2 YSYEKL. The CDR3 covers 12 residues. The CDR3 loop is CASSPPGEKLFF. The CDR3 bases are TGCGCCAGCAGCCCCCCGGGGGAAAAACTGTTTTTT.

The chain employs TRBV30 and TRBJ2-5, with 7 bases lining up with TRBD2. Germline lookup yields CDR1 GTSNPN and CDR2 SVGIG (reference sequence). J was trimmed by 2 bases and V by 4 bases; bases with no gene match: 1. The CDR3 has 12 residues. The CDR3 DNA follows: TGTGCCTGGACTAGCGGACAAGAGACCCAGTACTTC. This gives the protein CAWTSGQETQYF.

The DNA for the CDR3 is TGCGCCAGCAGCTTGGCACCGAGGGAGAACACCGGGGAGCTGTTTTTT. It is translated as CASSLAPRENTGELFF. The chain uses TRBV5-1 and TRBJ2-2; possibly TRBD2 for D (5 bases). Germline-derived CDR1 and CDR2 are SGHRS and YFSETQ. Trimming shortened V by 0 bases and J by 1 base, and 10 bases separated the two germline ends. The CDR3 has 16 amino acids. Full variable domain (remainder filled in from reference TRBV5-1 and TRBJ2-2): KAGVTQTPRYLIKTRGQQVTLSCSPISGHRSVSWYQQTPGQGLQFLFEYFSETQRNKGNFPGRFSGRQFSNSRSEMNVSTLELGDSALYLCASSLAPRENTGELFFGEGSRLTVL.

This chain joins TRBV28 and TRBJ1-6, with a weak D call TRBD1 (5 bases). CDR3 size: 15 residues. Germline CDR1 is MDHEN and CDR2 is SYDVKM. V was cut by 8 bases and J by 7 bases, with 18 bases left in between. Here the CDR3 reads CASRPQERLNSPLHF. The CDR3 DNA reads as TGTGCCAGCCGACCACAGGAGCGCTTGAATTCACCCCTCCACTTT.

The V gene is TRBV7-9, the J gene TRBJ1-5; no clear D gene. Germline CDR1 reads SEHNR; CDR2 reads FQNEAQ (reference sequence). The CDR3 runs 13 residues. The ends were cut back, 5 bases at V and 4 bases at J, with 9 bases in the middle. The CDR3 nucleotides are TGTGCCAGCAGCGGAACGGGAAATCAGCCCCAGCATTTT. Its protein is CASSGTGNQPQHF.

The chain combines TRBV2 with TRBJ2-3; 14 positions agree with TRBD2. The CDR3 is 16 amino acids. Trimming at V came to 6 bases and at J to 5 bases, leaving 7 bases not matched to a gene. Per germline, CDR1 SNHLY and CDR2 FYNNEI. Here the CDR3 DNA reads TGTGCCAGCAGCGGACTAGCGGGGGGTGTTTTAGATACGCAGTATTTT. Its translation: CASSGLAGGVLDTQYF.

This clone has only a few counts. The chain couples TRBV7-6 to TRBJ2-7; 9 bases agree with TRBD1. The ends lost 3 bases at V and 6 bases at J; junction bases unmatched: 3. The CDR3 is 13 amino acids. CDR1 and CDR2 (germline): SGHVS, FNYEAQ. CDR3 sequence (DNA): TGTGCCAGCAGCTTGGGACAGGGTGCCGAGCAGTACTTC. It translates to CASSLGQGAEQYF.

V usage is TRBV7-8 and J usage is TRBJ2-2, with 7 bases identical to TRBD2. The CDR3 runs 13 residues. V shed 5 bases and J 6 bases; nucleotides not matched to a gene: 3. CDR1 is SGHVS, CDR2 FQNEAQ, per germline. DNA of the CDR3: TGTGCCAGCAGCCGTGGGGGGGCCGGGGAGCTGTTTTTT. Translating it yields CASSRGGAGELFF.

The chain couples TRBV4-2 to TRBJ2-2; a weak D match, TRBD2 (7 bases). Trimming pared 4 bases from V and 5 bases from J, leaving 20 bases between. This CDR3 is 17 amino acids long. The V gene's germline CDR1 is LGHNA and CDR2 YNFKEQ. The CDR3 loop reads CASSPRGRTSSTGELFF. CDR3 coding DNA: TGTGCCAGCAGCCCAAGGGGGAGGACTAGTTCTACCGGGGAGCTGTTTTTT.

The CDR3 loop is CASRTNRGRETQYF. In DNA form, the CDR3 reads TGTGCCAGCAGGACCAACAGGGGAAGGGAGACCCAGTACTTC. V and J are TRBV6-5 and TRBJ2-5; 7 bases map to TRBD1. Germline trimming cut 6 bases from V and 5 bases from J; bases unmatched to any gene: 9. Germline assignment: CDR1 MNHEY and CDR2 SVGAGI. The CDR3 runs 14 residues.

The gene calls are TRBV30 and TRBJ2-7, with D possibly TRBD2 on 5 matching bases. V gave up 1 base and J gave up 5 bases, with 12 bases separating them. This CDR3 contains 13 residues. Per germline, CDR1 GTSNPN and CDR2 SVGIG (reference sequence). The CDR3 DNA is TGTGCCTGGAGTGCCCGGGAAAGGAACGAGCAGTACTTC. This encodes CAWSARERNEQYF. Based on the CDR3 plus reference TRBV30 and TRBJ2-7, the full variable domain is SQTIHQWPATLVQPVGSPLSLECTVEGTSNPNLYWYRQAAGRGLQLLFYSVGIGQISSEVPQNLSASRPQDRQFILSSKKLLLSDSGFYLCAWSARERNEQYFGPGTRLTVT.

This chain links TRBV6-1 with TRBJ2-1; TRBD1 agrees at 7 bases. V lost 1 base, J lost 5 bases, and 8 bases stayed unmatched. The CDR3 is 16 amino acids. CDR1 MNHNS and CDR2 SASEGT come from the germline V gene. The CDR3 bases are TGTGCCAGCAGTGAAGTAGACAGGGTCCCCGACAATGAGCAGTTCTTC. This sequence encodes CASSEVDRVPDNEQFF.

The sample holds one count of this clone. This sequence joins TRBV6-5 and TRBJ1-1; D might be TRBD1 (6 bases). The V gene lost 0 bases and the J gene lost 0 bases, with 8 bases spanning the gap. The CDR3 has 15 residues. CDR1 is MNHEY and CDR2 is SVGAGI in the germline V gene. The CDR3, as DNA: TGTGCCAGCAGTTACTCTGGGACAATGAACACTGAAGCTTTCTTT. Its protein is CASSYSGTMNTEAFF.

V usage is TRBV7-8 and J usage is TRBJ2-5; 11 bases are a match to TRBD2. This CDR3 contains 15 residues. V lost 4 bases to trimming and J lost 4 bases; unmatched junction nucleotides: 5. From germline, CDR1 is SGHVS and CDR2 FQNEAQ. The CDR3: CASSSYLAGGETQYF. The CDR3 DNA reads TGTGCCAGCAGCTCATACCTAGCGGGGGGAGAGACCCAGTACTTC.

The chain combines TRBV4-1 with TRBJ1-4; D uncertain. Germline CDR1 and CDR2: MGHRA and YSYEKL. The CDR3 runs 13 residues. The V and J ends lost 3 bases and 5 bases respectively, with 7 bases between them. CDR3 loop: CASSHYINEKLFF. The DNA of the CDR3 is TGCGCCAGCAGCCATTACATAAATGAAAAACTGTTTTTT.

This chain connects TRBV9 to TRBJ1-5; D is unresolved. The CDR3 consists of 16 residues. Trimming took off 4 bases at V and 0 bases at J, with 14 bases between the two ends. Germline lookup yields CDR1 SGDLS and CDR2 YYNGEE. The CDR3, as DNA: TGTGCCAGCAGCCCTACGGACTCCCTTAGCAATCAGCCCCAGCATTTT. Protein: CASSPTDSLSNQPQHF.